This T cell receptor (beta chain) emerged from a study of control samples from healthy donors and cancer patients (dated by TCRdb to the early 2020s). Libraries were prepared through the immunoSEQ multiplex PCR assay. In TCRdb, the immuneACCESS table is reduced to in-frame sequences with V and J assigned. These tables do not hold every clone; where another copy was compared, an unresolved V gene accounts for under half, and the others remain unexplained. This sample lists 150,000 to 200,000 clones; nearly 90% were detected once. Clones ranked in the top ten supply about 1.4% of the sample. With respect to this clone: Its antigen is still unknown. Base-call qualities are not available, and no considerably larger clone is one nucleotide away.

The germline V gene encodes CDR1 SGHAT and CDR2 FQNNGV. The V end loses 5 bases and the J end loses 10 bases, and a stretch of 15 bases separates them. Taken from cysteine to phenylalanine, the CDR3 has 14 residues. The CDR3 DNA has 42 bases and is translated from base 1. The sequence is built from TRBV11-2 and TRBJ1-6; TRBD1 could be the D gene, as 6 bases match. This clonotype was obtained from a woman between 45 and 60 years old in good health. Sequencing was carried out using blood. The CDR3 is CASSITEGVSPLHF. The DNA reads as follows: TGTGCCAGCAGCATCACGGAGGGGGTCTCACCCCTCCACTTT.